The T cell receptor beta chain under discussion was sequenced for a study of blood T cell repertoires in COVID-19. Study context: Samples came from the United States, Italy and Spain, spanning acute and convalescent COVID-19. The cDNA or gDNA used as material had been derived from T cells, B-cell-depleted T cells, or PBMCs.

Measured with immunoSEQ multiplex PCR; TCRdb has only the in-frame clones, and not every one. Of roughly 280,000 clones listed, 86% are singletons. This TCR derives from a man aged 30 to 39 with active or convalescent COVID-19. The sequencing input was peripheral blood.

In nucleotides, the CDR3 is TGTGCCAGCAGCCGTCAGGGGTTTCTGAACACTGAAGCTTTCTTT. It yields the protein CASSRQGFLNTEAFF. V usage is TRBV14 and J usage is TRBJ1-1; D might be TRBD1 (6 bases). CDR3 length: 15 residues. The germline gives CDR1 SGHDN, CDR2 FVKESK. The V end was cut by 4 bases, the J end by 0 bases, with 12 bases between.